Ten or more counts support the clone carrying this T cell receptor beta chain. Its target is unknown. This entry belongs to a study of CD8 T cells in ankylosing spondylitis. Study-level points and caveats: There was a TCR beta motif, made of 7 to 9 highly homologous variants, that appeared characteristic of ankylosing spondylitis blood.

The CDR3 runs to 15 residues. V was clipped by 4 bases and J by 7 bases; unmatched bases: 12. TCRdb fed the 5' RACE reads into MiXCR, producing one record per CDR3 protein. The sample lists some 180,000 distinct CDR3 sequences, about 18% occurring once. This TCR was sampled from a male donor aged 10-29 years with ankylosing spondylitis or in good health (not recorded which). Source material: blood, either unsorted or a sorted T cell fraction (not recorded which). This chain connects TRBV12-3 or TRBV12-4 to TRBJ1-1; TRBD1 aligns across 7 bases. The CDR3 is CASSSRDSVTGEAFF. CDR3 DNA sequence: TGTGCCAGCAGTTCCCGGGACAGCGTAACCGGTGAAGCTTTCTTT.